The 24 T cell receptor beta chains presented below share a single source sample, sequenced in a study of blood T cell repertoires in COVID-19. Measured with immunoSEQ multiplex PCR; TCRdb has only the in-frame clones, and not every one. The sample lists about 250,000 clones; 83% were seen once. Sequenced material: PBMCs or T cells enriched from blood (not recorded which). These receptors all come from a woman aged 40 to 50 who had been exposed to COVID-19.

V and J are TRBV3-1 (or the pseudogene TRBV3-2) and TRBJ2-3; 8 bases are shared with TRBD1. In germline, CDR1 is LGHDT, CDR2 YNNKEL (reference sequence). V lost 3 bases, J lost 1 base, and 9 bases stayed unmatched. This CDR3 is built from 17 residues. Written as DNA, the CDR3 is TGTGCCAGCAGCCAGGACCCAGGGGGCTATGGCACAGATACGCAGTATTTT. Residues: CASSQDPGGYGTDTQYF.

The CDR3 loop reads CASSRGGGFQETQYF. The CDR3, as DNA: TGTGCCAGCAGCCGGGGCGGGGGCTTCCAAGAGACCCAGTACTTC. The chain has TRBV11-3 and TRBJ2-5; TRBD2 might be the D (7 bases). The V gene's germline CDR1 is SGHNT and CDR2 YENEEA. The CDR3 is 15 residues long. V shed 5 bases and J shed 1 base, with 14 bases lying between them.

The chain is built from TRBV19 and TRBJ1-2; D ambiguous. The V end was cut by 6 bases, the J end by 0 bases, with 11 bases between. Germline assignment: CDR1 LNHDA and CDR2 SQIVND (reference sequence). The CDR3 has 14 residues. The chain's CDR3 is CASSEIEANYGYTF. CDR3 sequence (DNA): TGTGCCAGTAGCGAAATAGAAGCTAACTATGGCTACACCTTC.

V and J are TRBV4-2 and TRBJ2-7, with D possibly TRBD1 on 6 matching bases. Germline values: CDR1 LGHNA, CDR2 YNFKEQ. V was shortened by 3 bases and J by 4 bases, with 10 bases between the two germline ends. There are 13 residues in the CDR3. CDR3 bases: TGTGCCAGCAGCCAGAGCCAGGGGTACGAGCAGTACTTC. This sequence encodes CASSQSQGYEQYF.

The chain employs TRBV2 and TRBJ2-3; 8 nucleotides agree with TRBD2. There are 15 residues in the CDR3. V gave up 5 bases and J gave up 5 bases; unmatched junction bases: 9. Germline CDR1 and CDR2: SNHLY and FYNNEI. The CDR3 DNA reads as TGTGCCAGCAGTCCGACGGGACTAGGGATAGATACGCAGTATTTT. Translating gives CASSPTGLGIDTQYF.

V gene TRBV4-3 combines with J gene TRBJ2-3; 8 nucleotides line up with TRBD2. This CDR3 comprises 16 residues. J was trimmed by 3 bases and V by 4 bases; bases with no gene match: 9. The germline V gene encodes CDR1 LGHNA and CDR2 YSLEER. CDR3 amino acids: CASSRSTSASTDTQYF. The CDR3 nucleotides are TGCGCCAGCAGCCGCTCGACTAGCGCCTCGACAGATACGCAGTATTTT.

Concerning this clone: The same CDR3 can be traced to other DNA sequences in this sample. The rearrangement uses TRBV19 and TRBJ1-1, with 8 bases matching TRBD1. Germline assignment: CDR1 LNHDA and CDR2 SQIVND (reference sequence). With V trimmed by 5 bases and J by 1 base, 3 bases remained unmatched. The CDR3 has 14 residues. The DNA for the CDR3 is TGTGCCAGTAGTGTTACAGGGGGGAACACTGAAGCTTTCTTT. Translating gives CASSVTGGNTEAFF.

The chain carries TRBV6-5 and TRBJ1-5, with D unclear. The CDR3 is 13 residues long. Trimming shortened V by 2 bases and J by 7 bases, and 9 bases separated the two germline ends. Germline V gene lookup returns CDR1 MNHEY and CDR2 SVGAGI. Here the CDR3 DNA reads TGTGCCAGCAGTTACGACGGGAACCAGCCCCAGCATTTT. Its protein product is CASSYDGNQPQHF.

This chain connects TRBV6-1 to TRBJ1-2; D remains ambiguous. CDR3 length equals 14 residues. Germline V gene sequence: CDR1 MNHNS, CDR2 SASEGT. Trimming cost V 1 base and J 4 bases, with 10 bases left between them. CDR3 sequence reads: CASSEDASTYGYTF. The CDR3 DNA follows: TGTGCCAGCAGTGAAGATGCTTCTACCTATGGCTACACCTTC.

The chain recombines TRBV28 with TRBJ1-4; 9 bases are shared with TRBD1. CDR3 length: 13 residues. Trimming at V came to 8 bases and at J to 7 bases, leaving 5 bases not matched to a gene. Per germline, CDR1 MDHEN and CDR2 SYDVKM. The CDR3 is CASQPGQGEKLFF. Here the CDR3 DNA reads TGTGCCAGCCAACCGGGACAGGGTGAAAAACTGTTTTTT.

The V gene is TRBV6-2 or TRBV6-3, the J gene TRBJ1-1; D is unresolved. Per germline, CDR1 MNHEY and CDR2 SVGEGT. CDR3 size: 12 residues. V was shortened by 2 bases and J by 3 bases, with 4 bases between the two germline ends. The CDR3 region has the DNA TGTGCCAGCAGTTACCCGTACACTGAAGCTTTCTTT. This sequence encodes CASSYPYTEAFF.

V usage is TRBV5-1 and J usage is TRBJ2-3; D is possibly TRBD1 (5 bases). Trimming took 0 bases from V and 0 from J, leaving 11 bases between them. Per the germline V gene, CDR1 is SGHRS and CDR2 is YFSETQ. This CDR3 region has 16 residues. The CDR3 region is CASSLAGAGSTDTQYF. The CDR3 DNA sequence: TGCGCCAGCAGCTTGGCTGGGGCAGGGAGCACAGATACGCAGTATTTT.

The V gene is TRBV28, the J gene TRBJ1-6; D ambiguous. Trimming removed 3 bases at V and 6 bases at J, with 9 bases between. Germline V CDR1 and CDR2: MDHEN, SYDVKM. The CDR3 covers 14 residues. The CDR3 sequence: CASSLGGFNSPLHF. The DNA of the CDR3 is TGTGCCAGCAGTTTGGGAGGGTTTAATTCACCCCTCCACTTT.

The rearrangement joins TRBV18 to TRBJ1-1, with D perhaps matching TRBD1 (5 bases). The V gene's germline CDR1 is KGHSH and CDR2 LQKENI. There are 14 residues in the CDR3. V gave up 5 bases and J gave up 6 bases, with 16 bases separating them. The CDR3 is CASSGRDQGSEAFF. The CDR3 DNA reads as TGTGCCAGCTCAGGGAGGGACCAGGGATCTGAAGCTTTCTTT.

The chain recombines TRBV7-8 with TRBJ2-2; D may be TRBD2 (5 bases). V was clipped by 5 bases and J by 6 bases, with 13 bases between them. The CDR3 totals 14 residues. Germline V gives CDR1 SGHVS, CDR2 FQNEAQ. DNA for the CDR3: TGTGCCAGCAGCGAGGGCGTCCAGTCCGGGGAGCTGTTTTTT. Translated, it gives CASSEGVQSGELFF.

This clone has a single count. CDR3 nucleotide sequence: TGTGCCAGCTCACCACCGGCTAGCGGGGGGGGTAATGAGCAGTTCTTC. It translates to CASSPPASGGGNEQFF. The V gene is TRBV18, the J gene TRBJ2-1; 12 bases match TRBD2. CDR1 is KGHSH, CDR2 LQKENI, per germline. Trimming took 0 bases from V and 7 from J; bases not matched to a gene: 4. CDR3 size: 16 residues.

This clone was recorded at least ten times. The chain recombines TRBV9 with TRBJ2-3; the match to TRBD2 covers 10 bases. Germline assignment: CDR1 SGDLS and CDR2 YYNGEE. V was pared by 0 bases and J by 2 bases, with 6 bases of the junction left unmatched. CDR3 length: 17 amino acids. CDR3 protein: CASSVVFSGGNTDTQYF. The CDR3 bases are TGTGCCAGCAGCGTAGTATTTAGCGGGGGGAACACAGATACGCAGTATTTT.

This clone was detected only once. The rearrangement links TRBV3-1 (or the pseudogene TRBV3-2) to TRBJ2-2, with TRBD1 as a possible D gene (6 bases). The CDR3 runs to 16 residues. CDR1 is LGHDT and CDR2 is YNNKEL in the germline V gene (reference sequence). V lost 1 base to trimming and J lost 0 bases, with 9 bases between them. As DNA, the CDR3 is TGTGCCAGCAGCCAAGGACGACAGGCGAACACCGGGGAGCTGTTTTTT. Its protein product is CASSQGRQANTGELFF.

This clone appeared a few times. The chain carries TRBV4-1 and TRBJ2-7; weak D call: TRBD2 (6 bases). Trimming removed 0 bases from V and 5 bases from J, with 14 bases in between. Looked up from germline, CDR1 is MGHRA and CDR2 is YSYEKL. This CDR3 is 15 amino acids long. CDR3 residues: CASSQDSGRENEQYF. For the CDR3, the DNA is TGCGCCAGCAGCCAAGATTCGGGGCGGGAAAACGAGCAGTACTTC.

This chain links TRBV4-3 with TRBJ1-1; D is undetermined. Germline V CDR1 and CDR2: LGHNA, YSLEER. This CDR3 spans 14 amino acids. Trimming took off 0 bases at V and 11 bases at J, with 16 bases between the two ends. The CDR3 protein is CASSQEMKVFGAFF. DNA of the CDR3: TGCGCCAGCAGCCAAGAAATGAAGGTATTCGGGGCTTTCTTT.

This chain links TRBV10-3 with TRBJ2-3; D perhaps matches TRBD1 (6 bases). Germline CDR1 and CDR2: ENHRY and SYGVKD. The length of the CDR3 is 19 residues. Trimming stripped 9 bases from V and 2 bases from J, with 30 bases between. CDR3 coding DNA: TGTGCCATATCCCTATCGGCCGGGGTTCAGGGACAACCCACAGATACGCAGTATTTT. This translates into CAISLSAGVQGQPTDTQYF.

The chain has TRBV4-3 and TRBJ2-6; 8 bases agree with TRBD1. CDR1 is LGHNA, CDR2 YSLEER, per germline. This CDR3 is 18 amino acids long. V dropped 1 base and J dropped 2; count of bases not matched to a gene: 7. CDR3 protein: CASSQVQGAGAGANVLTF. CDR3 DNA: TGCGCCAGCAGCCAAGTCCAGGGGGCAGGGGCTGGGGCCAACGTCCTGACTTTC.

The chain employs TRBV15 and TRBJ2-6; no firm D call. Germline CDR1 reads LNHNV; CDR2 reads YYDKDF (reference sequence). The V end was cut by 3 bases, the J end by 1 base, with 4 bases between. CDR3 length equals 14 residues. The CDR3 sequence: CATSSQSGANVLTF. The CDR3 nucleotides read TGTGCCACCAGCAGCCAGTCTGGGGCCAACGTCCTGACTTTC.

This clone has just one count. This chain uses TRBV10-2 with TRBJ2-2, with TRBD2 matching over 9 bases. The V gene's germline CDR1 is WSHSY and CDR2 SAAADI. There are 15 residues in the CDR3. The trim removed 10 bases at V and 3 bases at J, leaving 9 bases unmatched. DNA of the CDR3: TGCGCCACCTCGGGTAGCGGGGGTTACACCGGGGAGCTGTTTTTT. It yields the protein CATSGSGGYTGELFF.